The subject of this entry is one T cell receptor beta chain. Antigen unknown. These data originate in a study of OX40 agonist ivuxolimab in advanced cancers. Study-wide points: CD8+ T cells showed, on average, more clonal expansion than CD4+ cells. The antigen specificity of the peripheral T cells (those that were expanded) was not determined. Normalized T-cell clonal expansion was also low in some nonresponders.

The germline CDR1 and CDR2 sequences are LNHDA and SQIVND (reference sequence). This CDR3 is built from 12 residues. Using immunoSEQ multiplex PCR, the repertoire was profiled, and TCRdb retains in-frame clones only, with some absent. This repertoire shows 25,000 to 35,000 clones, 65% to 85% found once; its top ten account for around 26%. This clonotype originated in an adult with an advanced solid tumor such as melanoma, head and neck, liver or kidney cancer. The chain combines TRBV19 with TRBJ2-7; D remains unclear. The sequencing here drew on CD4+ or CD8+ T cells sorted from blood, taken in a trial of the OX40 agonist ivuxolimab. Here the CDR3 DNA reads TGTTCCTCTAAGGCCCCCTTTGGCGAGCAGTACTTC. It translates to CSSKAPFGEQYF.